These T cell receptor beta chains were read from a single sample in a study of shared clonotypes between healthy human individuals. TCRdb keeps only in-frame clones here, not all; method: immunoSEQ multiplex PCR. Here the sample spans fewer than 3 million clones, just under 95% being singletons. The sequencing sample was made of naive CD4+ T cells from PBMCs. The receptors come from a man between 18 and 29 years old in good health. Some clones in this sample may be carry-over from other donors' samples. Each CDR3 is given with its conserved first and last residue. Each record gives: V gene, J gene, clone size, D gene, CDR3 protein, CDR3 DNA. The D gene is left open where the match is weak. Size tells how often a clone was seen (once, few, many) or the class of an expanded clone, and some rows leave it out.

TRBV25-1	TRBJ2-6	-	-	CASSESVSGANVLTF	TGTGCCAGCAGTGAATCGGTATCTGGGGCCAACGTCCTGACTTTC
TRBV5-6	TRBJ1-2	-	TRBD1	CASSYIPGQGDYGYTF	TGTGCCAGCAGCTACATCCCTGGCCAGGGGGACTATGGCTACACCTTC
TRBV27	TRBJ1-4	-	TRBD1	CASSFLTPQGAVDEKLFF	TGTGCCAGCAGTTTTTTGACCCCTCAGGGGGCGGTCGATGAAAAACTGTTTTTT
TRBV18	TRBJ1-1	few	TRBD1	CATQGARDTEAFF	TGTGCCACCCAGGGGGCGCGGGACACTGAAGCTTTCTTT
TRBV11-3	TRBJ2-1	-	-	CASSPAIKGEQFF	TGTGCCAGCAGCCCCGCGATTAAGGGGGAGCAGTTCTTC
TRBV7-2	TRBJ2-1	-	TRBD2	CASSWAGTSGSDEQFF	TGTGCCAGCAGCTGGGCCGGGACTAGCGGGAGTGATGAGCAGTTCTTC
TRBV11-2	TRBJ2-1	once	TRBD2	CASSRRALAGESSYNEQFF	TGTGCCAGCAGCCGCAGGGCCCTAGCGGGAGAAAGCTCCTACAATGAGCAGTTCTTC
TRBV18	TRBJ2-7	-	TRBD1	CASSRDRGEVEQYF	TGTGCCAGCTCAAGGGACAGGGGGGAGGTCGAGCAGTACTTC
TRBV30	TRBJ1-2	few	-	CAWSGHYGYTF	TGTGCCTGGAGTGGACACTATGGCTACACCTTC
TRBV11-3	TRBJ2-1	-	TRBD1	CASSPGQGTYNEQFF	TGTGCCAGCAGCCCCGGACAGGGTACCTACAATGAGCAGTTCTTC